One sample yielded the 2 T cell receptor beta chains listed below, sequenced in a study of T-cell memory formation after mild COVID-19 (dated by TCRdb to the early 2020s). Library preparation employed 5' RACE. Instrument on record: Illumina NovaSeq 6000. TCRdb trimmed public reads at Q25 via fastp, called clones via MiXCR and kept in-frame beta chains. Rows with one shared CDR3 protein collapse into an entry with the most common genes and DNA. The sample table lists tens of thousands of distinct CDR3 sequences, about an eighth of them with a count of one. Around 30% of the sample is taken by the ten largest. Material for sequencing was PBMCs or a T cell subset sorted from them (not recorded which). The receptors here all came from a man between 18 and 29 years old who had mild COVID-19 (a few samples of this study predate the infection). The sample titles of this study are shuffled in the database, so cell type and time point are left out; the donor was told from shared clones.

The V call is TRBV5-6, the J call TRBJ2-2, with D tentatively TRBD2 (5 bases). Per the germline V gene, CDR1 is SGHDT and CDR2 is YYEEEE. Trimming cost V 4 bases and J 4 bases, with 11 bases left between them. The CDR3 length is 14 residues. CDR3 loop: CASSTPGSTGELFF. The CDR3 DNA reads TGTGCCAGCAGCACTCCGGGGAGCACCGGGGAGCTGTTTTTT.

This clonotype was seen many times. The J gene is TRBJ2-2, the V gene TRBV12-3 or TRBV12-4; 8 bases agree with TRBD1. The CDR3 contains 14 residues. After removal of 4 bases from V and 8 bases from J, the junction contained 6 bases not matched to a gene. For the CDR3, the DNA is TGTGCCAGCAGTTCCGGACAGGGCGCGGGGGAGCTGTTTTTT. Encoded protein: CASSSGQGAGELFF.